The clone carrying this T cell receptor beta chain was found many times. The antigen is not known. These data belong to a study of T-cell reconstitution after alpha-beta-depleted transplantation in children. Overall study results and limits: A year had passed since transplant, and T-cell counts and diversity by then came mostly from newly produced T cells.

The CDR3 length is 11 residues. V gave up 6 bases and J gave up 6 bases, with 7 bases separating them. As it was prepared, the TCRbeta library received unique molecular identifiers. TCRdb reprocessed the PCR reads via MiXCR and lists one record per CDR3 protein. Counted here are approximately 70,000 distinct CDR3 sequences, roughly 4.9% occurring once; the ten biggest clones make up approximately 17%. The receptor was derived from a boy under two years old who had a stem cell transplant for acute myeloid leukemia, so the T cells may come from the graft donor. This chain uses TRBV12-3 or TRBV12-4 with TRBJ2-3; D is undetermined. Sequenced material: PBMCs, mostly from graft donor cells, taken 180 days after TCRalphabeta/CD19-depleted stem cell transplant. The CDR3, as DNA: TGTGCCAGCAGCGCTCAGGATACGCAGTATTTT. Its translation is CASSAQDTQYF.